The clone carrying this T cell receptor (beta chain) has only one observation. This record belongs to a study of T cell responses to AZD1222 COVID-19 vaccine. CDR3 length: 14 residues. CDR1 MNHEY and CDR2 SVGAGI come from the germline V gene. V dropped 6 bases and J dropped 5 bases, with 16 bases sitting between them. The method was immunoSEQ multiplex PCR; TCRdb's version includes in-frame clones alone and lacks a portion of them. The profile covers about 140,000 clones, with roughly 89% appearing a single time and about 6% taken by the ten largest. The gene calls are TRBV6-5 and TRBJ1-1, with D possibly being TRBD1 (6 bases). The TCR comes from an adult in good health. The starting material was peripheral blood, obtained on day 0 of AZD1222 vaccination. Written as DNA, the CDR3 is TGTGCCAGCAGGACAGGTTGGGTAGAGACTGAAGCTTTCTTT. Its protein product is CASRTGWVETEAFF.